The present T cell receptor beta chain was sequenced within a study of somatic mutations in cytotoxic T cells in rheumatoid arthritis. Study details: The researchers flow-sorted some T-cell populations stained with V beta antibodies and got nearly 100% purity, and these included V beta1+ cells sequenced for TCRB.

The data were produced by immunoSEQ multiplex PCR, yet TCRdb's version contains in-frame clones alone and is incomplete. Of 25,000 to 30,000 clones listed, 82% are singletons. Study results and caveats: Rheumatoid arthritis patients and age-matched healthy controls showed no significant difference in CD8+ T-cell clonality.

CDR1 is MDHEN and CDR2 is SYDVKM in the germline V gene. V was pared by 8 bases and J by 1 base, with 6 bases of the junction left unmatched. The CDR3 runs 15 residues. Details on this clone: The antigen is undetermined.

The source is a man aged 50-59 years in good health. Sample: CD8+ T cells sorted from blood. The V call is TRBV28, the J call TRBJ2-3; 10 bases map to TRBD1. The DNA for the CDR3 is TGTGCCAGCGAAACCGGGACAGGGGGCACAGATACGCAGTATTTT. It is translated as CASETGTGGTDTQYF.